These 26 T cell receptor beta chains were sequenced from one sample in a study of blood T cell repertoires in COVID-19. Clones were sequenced by immunoSEQ multiplex PCR, and TCRdb holds only the in-frame ones, with some missing. The sample lists roughly 340,000 clones, approximately 88% seen once, with around 3% in the top ten. Sequenced: peripheral blood. The source is a woman in her twenties or thirties with COVID-19, enrolled during active disease.

This clone occurred a few times. The chain carries TRBV6-2 or TRBV6-3 and TRBJ1-5; D ambiguous. Trimming stripped 1 base from V and 2 bases from J, with 9 bases between. This CDR3 region has 15 residues. Germline lookup yields CDR1 MNHEY and CDR2 SVGEGT. CDR3 in amino acids: CASSYLGEGNQPQHF. The DNA for the CDR3 is TGTGCCAGCAGTTACTTGGGAGAGGGCAATCAGCCCCAGCATTTT.

The V call is TRBV7-2, the J call TRBJ2-5; 13 bases are a match to TRBD2. The V gene end was trimmed by 5 bases and the J gene end by 4 bases; junction bases not matched to a gene: 7. This CDR3 has 16 residues. Germline V gene lookup returns CDR1 SGHTA and CDR2 FQGNSA. CDR3 region: CASSRTSGGPVETQYF. The CDR3 DNA follows: TGTGCCAGCAGCAGGACTAGCGGGGGACCGGTAGAGACCCAGTACTTC.

The CDR3 DNA is TGTGCCAGCAGCGTAGAGGGAGGCGGCACAGATACGCAGTATTTT. Translated: CASSVEGGGTDTQYF. V and J are TRBV9 and TRBJ2-3; weak D call: TRBD2 (6 bases). Trimming left V 0 bases short and J 1 base short, with 9 bases between. This CDR3 comprises 15 residues. From germline, CDR1 is SGDLS and CDR2 YYNGEE. Using reference TRBV9 and TRBJ2-3 for the parts outside the CDR3, the full variable domain is DSGVTQTPKHLITATGQRVTLRCSPRSGDLSVYWYQQSLDQGLQFLIQYYNGEERAKGNILERFSAQQFPDLHSELNLSSLELGDSALYFCASSVEGGGTDTQYFGPGTRLTVL.

The chain has TRBV5-5 and TRBJ2-3; the D gene is possibly TRBD2 (6 bases). Germline-derived CDR1 and CDR2 are SGHKS and YYEKEE (reference sequence). CDR3 length equals 14 residues. Deletions cut 4 bases from V and 2 bases from J, with 11 bases between. The CDR3 loop is CASSQGTATDTQYF. CDR3 in DNA: TGTGCCAGCAGCCAAGGGACTGCCACAGATACGCAGTATTTT.

The chain couples TRBV7-2 to TRBJ2-2; maybe TRBD1 (6 bases). Germline assignment: CDR1 SGHTA and CDR2 FQGNSA. This CDR3 contains 15 residues. V was pared by 7 bases and J by 6 bases, with 18 bases between. The CDR3: CASTLGSDRPGELFF. CDR3 sequence (DNA): TGTGCCAGCACTTTAGGGTCCGACAGGCCCGGGGAGCTGTTTTTT.

This chain connects TRBV9 to TRBJ1-5; 8 nucleotides align to TRBD1. V dropped 4 bases and J dropped 2; count of bases not matched to a gene: 5. Germline CDR1 SGDLS, CDR2 YYNGEE. The CDR3 length is 15 residues. For the CDR3, the DNA is TGTGCCAGCAGCCGGACAGGGTTTGGCAATCAGCCCCAGCATTTT. Residues: CASSRTGFGNQPQHF.

The rearrangement links TRBV28 to TRBJ1-2; no clear D gene. CDR3 length equals 15 residues. V was shortened by 1 base and J by 0 bases, with 9 bases between the two germline ends. Germline lookup yields CDR1 MDHEN and CDR2 SYDVKM. The CDR3: CASSLYGPPNYGYTF. DNA of the CDR3: TGTGCCAGCAGTTTATACGGTCCTCCTAACTATGGCTACACCTTC.

The chain links TRBV11-2 to TRBJ1-1; TRBD1 agrees at 7 bases. Losses at the gene ends were 6 bases for V and 3 bases for J; bases not matched to a gene: 7. CDR3 size: 14 residues. Germline values: CDR1 SGHAT, CDR2 FQNNGV. The CDR3 DNA follows: TGTGCCAGCAGGATCAGACAGGGAGACACTGAAGCTTTCTTT. Amino acids: CASRIRQGDTEAFF.

The V gene is TRBV7-8, the J gene TRBJ2-5, with TRBD2 identical over 14 bases. From germline, CDR1 is SGHVS and CDR2 FQNEAQ. Germline trimming cut 5 bases from V and 5 bases from J; bases unmatched to any gene: 7. CDR3 length: 16 residues. This chain's CDR3 is CASSLPTSGRVETQYF. The CDR3 bases are TGTGCCAGCAGCCTCCCGACTAGCGGGAGGGTTGAGACCCAGTACTTC.

The CDR3 protein is CASSPETGGGYGETQYF. CDR3 nucleotides: TGTGCCAGCTCACCGGAAACAGGGGGCGGTTATGGAGAGACCCAGTACTTC. V and J are TRBV18 and TRBJ2-5; 9 bases match TRBD1. Germline assignment: CDR1 KGHSH and CDR2 LQKENI. V was pared by 3 bases and J by 4 bases, with 12 bases of the junction left unmatched. The CDR3 runs to 17 residues. The full variable domain, in which reference TRBV18 and TRBJ2-5 provide the parts outside the CDR3, is NAGVMQNPRHLVRRRGQEARLRCSPMKGHSHVYWYRQLPEEGLKFMVYLQKENIIDESGMPKERFSAEFPKEGPSILRIQQVVRGDSAAYFCASSPETGGGYGETQYFGPGTRLLVL.

This chain connects TRBV5-1 to TRBJ2-6; D gene ambiguous. The CDR3 is 13 residues long. V gave up 1 base and J gave up 19 bases, with 18 bases separating them. CDR1 SGHRS and CDR2 YFSETQ come from the germline V gene. In DNA, the CDR3 is TGCGCCAGCAGCTTGAGGCCAGCAGGCCTTTATACTTTC. Translation: CASSLRPAGLYTF.

In its sample, this clone was seen once. This chain joins TRBV2 and TRBJ2-3; maybe TRBD1 (5 bases). The CDR3 extends over 15 amino acids. The V and J ends lost 4 bases and 6 bases respectively, with 17 bases between them. The V gene's germline CDR1 is SNHLY and CDR2 FYNNEI. The CDR3 bases are TGTGCCAGCAGTGGCAGGGCCGGAAAAGCGGATACGCAGTATTTT. Its protein product is CASSGRAGKADTQYF.

J is TRBJ1-1 and V is TRBV6-5; D not resolved. Germline assignment: CDR1 MNHEY and CDR2 SVGAGI. V shed 7 bases and J shed 7 bases, with 7 bases lying between them. The CDR3 is made up of 10 amino acids. The CDR3 spells CASIGFEAFF. In DNA form, the CDR3 reads TGTGCCAGCATCGGGTTTGAAGCTTTCTTT.

J is TRBJ2-2 and V is TRBV30; 9 bases are shared with TRBD2. Trimming removed 2 bases from V and 1 base from J; junction bases left unmatched: 5. Germline CDR1 and CDR2: GTSNPN and SVGIG (reference sequence). The CDR3 spans 16 residues. DNA of the CDR3: TGTGCCTGGAGTCGCACTAGCGGGTGGAACACCGGGGAGCTGTTTTTT. Its translation is CAWSRTSGWNTGELFF.

CDR3 residues: CSVPGQGTRSSYNEQFF. CDR3 sequence (DNA): TGCAGCGTTCCGGGACAGGGAACCCGGAGCTCCTACAATGAGCAGTTCTTC. The chain combines TRBV29-1 with TRBJ2-1, with TRBD1 matching 9 bases. There are 17 residues in the CDR3. The trim removed 5 bases at V and 0 bases at J, leaving 11 bases unmatched. CDR1 and CDR2 (germline): SQVTM, ANQGSEA.

This chain joins TRBV27 and TRBJ1-2; 8 bases match TRBD1. This CDR3 is 16 amino acids long. With 0 bases clipped from V and 2 bases from J, the junction kept 5 bases outside the gene matches. Germline V gives CDR1 MNHEY, CDR2 SMNVEV (reference sequence). The CDR3 sequence: CASSLSNRGANYGYTF. Written as DNA, the CDR3 is TGTGCCAGCAGTTTATCGAACAGGGGGGCCAACTATGGCTACACCTTC.

This clone was seen only once. CDR3 protein: CATATESGANVLTF. Written as DNA, the CDR3 is TGTGCCACCGCGACGGAGTCTGGGGCCAACGTCCTGACTTTC. The J gene is TRBJ2-6, the V gene TRBV7-9; no reliable D call. Trimming took 10 bases from V and 1 from J, leaving 11 bases between them. The CDR3 is made up of 14 amino acids. Germline-derived CDR1 and CDR2 are SEHNR and FQNEAQ (reference sequence).

This clone was found a few times. J is TRBJ1-3 and V is TRBV9; D gene uncertain. CDR3 length: 16 residues. Looked up from germline, CDR1 is SGDLS and CDR2 is YYNGEE. V dropped 5 bases and J dropped 1 base, with 16 bases sitting between them. The DNA of the CDR3 is TGTGCCAGCAGTCCCTTTGCGGGGAGATCTGGAAACACCATATATTTT. This translates into CASSPFAGRSGNTIYF. Variable domain in full (rest from reference TRBV9 and TRBJ1-3): DSGVTQTPKHLITATGQRVTLRCSPRSGDLSVYWYQQSLDQGLQFLIQYYNGEERAKGNILERFSAQQFPDLHSELNLSSLELGDSALYFCASSPFAGRSGNTIYFGEGSWLTVV.

This rearrangement joins TRBV5-1 to TRBJ1-6; 7 nucleotides align to TRBD1. The trim removed 4 bases at V and 6 bases at J, leaving 7 bases unmatched. CDR1 SGHRS and CDR2 YFSETQ come from the germline V gene. The CDR3 has 15 amino acids. The CDR3 loop reads CASSGGQLLNSPLHF. In DNA form, the CDR3 reads TGCGCCAGCAGCGGGGGACAGCTTCTTAATTCACCCCTCCACTTT.

This chain links TRBV10-3 with TRBJ1-2; 8 bases are shared with TRBD1. Trimming cost V 11 bases and J 8 bases; bases outside gene matches: 13. Germline V CDR1 and CDR2: ENHRY, SYGVKD. The CDR3 runs 13 residues. CDR3 DNA: TGTGCCTCCAACTCTCAGGGGGCGCAGGGCTACACCTTC. Its protein product is CASNSQGAQGYTF.

This chain connects TRBV14 to TRBJ2-2, with TRBD2 as a possible D gene (5 bases). The germline V gene has CDR1 SGHDN and CDR2 FVKESK. This CDR3 comprises 13 residues. V was clipped by 7 bases and J by 4 bases, with 10 bases between them. The chain's CDR3 is CASKRGSTGELFF. The CDR3 coding sequence is TGTGCCAGCAAACGGGGAAGCACCGGGGAGCTGTTTTTT.

The rearrangement uses TRBV11-2 and TRBJ2-7, with 9 bases fitting TRBD2. The CDR3 sequence is 13 residues long. After removal of 8 bases from V and 5 bases from J, the junction contained 7 bases not matched to a gene. Germline CDR1 SGHAT, CDR2 FQNNGV. CDR3 in DNA: TGTGCCAGCCGGCGGGGGGGCTTTAACGAGCAGTACTTC. Its translation is CASRRGGFNEQYF.

The chain combines TRBV19 with TRBJ1-4, with 8 bases matching TRBD1. The CDR3 covers 14 residues. Germline lookup yields CDR1 LNHDA and CDR2 SQIVND (reference sequence). The V gene end was trimmed by 5 bases and the J gene end by 8 bases; junction bases not matched to a gene: 7. The CDR3 is CASSVRDRREKLFF. Written as DNA, the CDR3 is TGTGCCAGTAGTGTCCGGGACAGGCGAGAAAAACTGTTTTTT.

The CDR3 spells CASSYPGSYPNQPQHF. CDR3 in DNA: TGTGCCAGCAGTTACCCGGGGAGCTACCCAAATCAGCCCCAGCATTTT. The J gene is TRBJ1-5, the V gene TRBV6-2 or TRBV6-3, with D hard to call. The ends were cut back, 2 bases at V and 4 bases at J, with 15 bases in the middle. The CDR3 is 16 residues long. Germline V lookup: CDR1 MNHEY, CDR2 SVGEGT.

Only one count was recorded for this clone. The rearrangement uses TRBV19 and TRBJ1-2; 9 positions match TRBD1. Trimming at V came to 5 bases and at J to 5 bases, leaving 9 bases not matched to a gene. CDR3 length: 15 residues. In germline, CDR1 is LNHDA, CDR2 SQIVND (reference sequence). The chain's CDR3 is CASSRPPGQGYGYTF. The CDR3 DNA reads as TGTGCCAGTAGTCGACCGCCGGGACAGGGATATGGCTACACCTTC.

The chain combines TRBV6-6 with TRBJ1-1; TRBD1 might be the D (6 bases). The V gene's germline CDR1 is MNHNY and CDR2 SVGAGI (reference sequence). Trimming cost V 5 bases and J 2 bases, with 15 bases left between them. The CDR3 is 15 residues long. This CDR3 reads CASSDRRLLNTEAFF. As DNA, the CDR3 is TGTGCCAGCAGTGACAGGCGCTTACTTAACACTGAAGCTTTCTTT.